This T cell receptor (beta chain) derives from a study of post-analysis software for immune sequencing data. This clonotype showed up just once. Its target is unknown. Germline CDR1 DFQATT, CDR2 SNEGSKA (reference sequence). This CDR3 region has 14 residues. V was clipped by 5 bases and J by 6 bases; unmatched bases: 10. The study, taken as a whole, reports: The authors found that F measure strongly co-clustered same-batch samples. When patients were compared with controls, about 5 TRBV segments were more frequent, TRBV5-6, TRBV5-1 and TRBV20-1 among them. Normalized Chao1 diversity was significantly lower in multiple sclerosis patients than in controls.

Unique molecular identifiers had been added to the TCR beta cDNA libraries. Each batch of about 0.95 to 11 million T cells produced a few hundred thousand cDNA molecules. TCRdb redid the calling of the PCR reads with MiXCR, one entry per CDR3 protein. The repertoire holds about 820,000 distinct CDR3 sequences, with approximately 57% as singletons. The clonotype comes from a girl aged 5 to 17 with multiple sclerosis. The genes are TRBV20-1 and TRBJ2-1; 7 bases match TRBD2. Sample: blood. The CDR3 is CSADLAGVTNEQFF. DNA of the CDR3: TGCAGTGCTGACCTGGCGGGAGTAACCAATGAGCAGTTCTTC.